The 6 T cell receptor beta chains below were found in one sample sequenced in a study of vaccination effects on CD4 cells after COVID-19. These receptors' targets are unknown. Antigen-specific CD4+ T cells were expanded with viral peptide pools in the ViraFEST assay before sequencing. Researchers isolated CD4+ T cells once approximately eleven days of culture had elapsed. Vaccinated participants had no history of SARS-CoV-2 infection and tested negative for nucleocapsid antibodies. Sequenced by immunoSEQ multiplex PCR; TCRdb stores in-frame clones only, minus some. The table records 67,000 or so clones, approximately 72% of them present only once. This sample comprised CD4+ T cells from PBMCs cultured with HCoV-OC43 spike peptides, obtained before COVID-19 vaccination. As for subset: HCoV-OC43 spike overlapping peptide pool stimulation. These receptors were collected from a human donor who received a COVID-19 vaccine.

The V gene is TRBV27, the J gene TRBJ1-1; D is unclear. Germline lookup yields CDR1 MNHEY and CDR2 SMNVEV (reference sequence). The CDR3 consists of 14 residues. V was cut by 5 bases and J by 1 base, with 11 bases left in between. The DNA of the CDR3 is TGTGCCAGCAGTCAGCGACACACGAACACTGAAGCTTTCTTT. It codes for CASSQRHTNTEAFF.

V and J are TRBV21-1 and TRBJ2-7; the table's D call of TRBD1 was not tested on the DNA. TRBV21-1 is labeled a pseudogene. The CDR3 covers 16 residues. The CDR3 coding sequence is TGTGCCAGCAGCAAAGGGTTGTCAGGGGGTGTGTACGAGCAGTACGTC. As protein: CASSKGLSGGVYEQYV.

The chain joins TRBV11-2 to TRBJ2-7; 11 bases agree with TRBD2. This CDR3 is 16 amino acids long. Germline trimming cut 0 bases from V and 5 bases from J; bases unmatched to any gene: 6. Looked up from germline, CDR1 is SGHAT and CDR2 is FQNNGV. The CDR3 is CASSLDKLAGGHEQYV. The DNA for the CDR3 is TGTGCCAGCAGCTTAGATAAATTAGCGGGGGGGCACGAGCAGTACGTC.

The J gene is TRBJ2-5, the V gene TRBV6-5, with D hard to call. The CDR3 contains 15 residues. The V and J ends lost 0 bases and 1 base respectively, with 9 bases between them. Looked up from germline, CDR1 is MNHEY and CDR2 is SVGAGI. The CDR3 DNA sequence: TGTGCCAGCAGTTACTCTGGAGTTCTCCAAGAGACCCAGTACTTC. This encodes CASSYSGVLQETQYF.

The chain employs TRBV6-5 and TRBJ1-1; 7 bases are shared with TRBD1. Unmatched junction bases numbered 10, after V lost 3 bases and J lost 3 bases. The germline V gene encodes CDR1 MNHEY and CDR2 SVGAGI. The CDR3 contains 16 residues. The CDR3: CASSYYLTGLDTEAFF. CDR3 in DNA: TGTGCCAGCAGTTATTATTTGACAGGGTTGGACACTGAAGCTTTCTTT.

The CDR3 region has the DNA TGTGCCAGCAGCCAGGCCGGGGCCAACGTCCTGACTTTC. Residues: CASSQAGANVLTF. This chain links TRBV7-3 with TRBJ2-6; no clear D gene. V lost 5 bases and J lost 4, with 6 bases in between. This CDR3 contains 13 residues. CDR1 and CDR2 (germline): SGHTA, FQGTGA. The entire variable domain, with the rest obtained from reference TRBV7-3 and TRBJ2-6, is as follows: GAGVSQTPSNKVTEKGKYVELRCDPISGHTALYWYRQSLGQGPEFLIYFQGTGAADDSGLPNDRFFAVRPEGSVSTLKIQRTERGDSAVYLCASSQAGANVLTFGAGSRLTVL.